The 32 T cell receptor beta chains below all came from one sample that was sequenced in a study of T cell changes during pregnancy in multiple sclerosis (dated by TCRdb to between 2018 and 2020). Library creation used the immunoSEQ multiplex PCR assay. TCRdb holds this immuneACCESS table with in-frame rearrangements only. Some clones are missing; in checked studies, unresolved V genes explain under half, and the rest has no known cause. The sample profile shows fewer than 20,000 clones; more than 70% of them were found once. The ten largest clones add up to over 9% of the sample. The source was CD8+ T cells from peripheral blood mononuclear cells, collected after pregnancy. The receptors stem from a female donor with multiple sclerosis, enrolled in a pregnancy study.

The chain combines TRBV27 with TRBJ1-1; D remains ambiguous. The ends were cut back, 7 bases at V and 7 bases at J, with 22 bases in the middle. The CDR3 is made up of 15 amino acids. The germline gives CDR1 MNHEY, CDR2 SMNVEV (reference sequence). DNA for the CDR3: TGTGCCAGCAATTCGGAAGACACCTCCGGGGATGAAGCTTTCTTT. This translates into CASNSEDTSGDEAFF.

In DNA form, the CDR3 reads TGTGCCAGTAGTATACGCGGGGGCACAGATACGCAGTATTTT. Its protein product is CASSIRGGTDTQYF. The rearrangement joins TRBV19 to TRBJ2-3, with a weak D call TRBD2 (6 bases). CDR3 length: 14 amino acids. Looked up from germline, CDR1 is LNHDA and CDR2 is SQIVND (reference sequence). Trimming took 2 bases from V and 1 from J, leaving 7 bases between them.

In nucleotides, the CDR3 is TGTGCCAGCAGTTCCGACAGGGTCGGTAATGAAAAACTGTTTTTT. This encodes CASSSDRVGNEKLFF. The genes are TRBV27 and TRBJ1-4; 7 bases align to TRBD1. After removal of 4 bases from V and 4 bases from J, the junction contained 6 bases not matched to a gene. This CDR3 spans 15 amino acids. Germline V gives CDR1 MNHEY, CDR2 SMNVEV (reference sequence).

The V and J genes are TRBV9 and TRBJ2-7; 7 bases are shared with TRBD2. The junction had 5 bases not matched to a gene; V was cut back by 0 bases and J by 2 bases. The germline gives CDR1 SGDLS, CDR2 YYNGEE. The CDR3 totals 15 residues. DNA for the CDR3: TGTGCCAGCAGCGTAGTACCTAGCGGCCCCTACGAGCAGTACTTC. Amino acid sequence: CASSVVPSGPYEQYF.

This clone qualifies as medium-sized (0.01 to 0.1%). The V and J genes are TRBV7-3 and TRBJ1-1; D remains unclear. V dropped 2 bases and J dropped 3 bases, with 7 bases sitting between them. Looked up from germline, CDR1 is SGHTA and CDR2 is FQGTGA. This CDR3 comprises 13 residues. The CDR3 sequence is CASSLAHYTEAFF. The CDR3 coding sequence is TGTGCCAGCAGCTTAGCACATTACACTGAAGCTTTCTTT.

The chain uses TRBV10-3 and TRBJ2-7; 7 nucleotides match TRBD1. Trimming cost V 2 bases and J 3 bases; bases outside gene matches: 7. This CDR3 region has 15 residues. CDR1 is ENHRY, CDR2 SYGVKD, per germline. CDR3 in amino acids: CAISEGQVKNYEQYF. The CDR3 nucleotides read TGTGCCATCAGTGAGGGACAGGTCAAAAACTACGAGCAGTACTTC.

The rearrangement joins TRBV27 to TRBJ2-7; 11 bases are a match to TRBD2. The CDR3 runs 14 residues. The trim removed 3 bases at V and 3 bases at J, leaving 1 base unmatched. Germline V gene lookup returns CDR1 MNHEY and CDR2 SMNVEV (reference sequence). CDR3 loop: CASSFTSGSYEQYF. The CDR3 DNA sequence: TGTGCCAGCAGTTTCACTAGCGGGAGCTACGAGCAGTACTTC.

The V call is TRBV5-1, the J call TRBJ1-1, with D maybe TRBD1 (6 bases). The V and J ends lost 5 bases and 3 bases respectively, with 14 bases between them. This CDR3 comprises 14 residues. From germline, CDR1 is SGHRS and CDR2 YFSETQ. CDR3 coding DNA: TGCGCCAGCAGGCCCCGACAGGATTACACTGAAGCTTTCTTT. Amino acid sequence: CASRPRQDYTEAFF.

The CDR3 loop is CASSQGQLSSEAFF. DNA for the CDR3: TGTGCCAGCTCGCAAGGACAGCTATCCTCTGAAGCTTTCTTT. The chain employs TRBV18 and TRBJ1-1, with D perhaps matching TRBD1 (6 bases). There are 14 residues in the CDR3. Trimming took off 6 bases at V and 6 bases at J, with 17 bases between the two ends. Germline V lookup: CDR1 KGHSH, CDR2 LQKENI.

The rearrangement links TRBV2 to TRBJ1-3, with 10 bases matching TRBD1. The CDR3 is 15 residues long. CDR1 is SNHLY and CDR2 is FYNNEI in the germline V gene. Unmatched junction bases numbered 4, after V lost 6 bases and J lost 2 bases. This CDR3 reads CASRAGTGAGNTIYF. The CDR3 DNA sequence: TGTGCCAGCAGGGCGGGGACAGGGGCTGGAAACACCATATATTTT.

This chain uses TRBV4-1 with TRBJ1-4; TRBD1 might be the D (5 bases). The CDR3 runs 15 residues. Germline V lookup: CDR1 MGHRA, CDR2 YSYEKL. V lost 0 bases and J lost 8, with 13 bases in between. The chain's CDR3 is CASSQEGGEREKLFF. The CDR3 coding sequence is TGCGCCAGCAGCCAAGAGGGAGGGGAGAGGGAAAAACTGTTTTTT.

The chain employs TRBV7-3 and TRBJ2-1; 8 bases align to TRBD2. The CDR3 loop spans 15 amino acids. The germline V gene encodes CDR1 SGHTA and CDR2 FQGTGA. V shed 5 bases and J 8 bases; nucleotides not matched to a gene: 11. This chain's CDR3 is CASSRTAGGVDEQFF. The CDR3 bases are TGTGCCAGCAGCCGCACCGCGGGGGGCGTGGATGAGCAGTTCTTC.

V usage is TRBV28 and J usage is TRBJ2-1; 11 bases are shared with TRBD2. V lost 4 bases to trimming and J lost 9 bases; unmatched junction nucleotides: 5. The CDR3 is made up of 14 amino acids. From germline, CDR1 is MDHEN and CDR2 SYDVKM. The CDR3 loop reads CASSSPGLAVEQFF. CDR3 nucleotides: TGTGCCAGCAGTTCGCCGGGACTAGCGGTTGAGCAGTTCTTC.

By share, this clone ranks as medium-sized. This chain joins TRBV6-4 and TRBJ2-2; weak D call: TRBD1 (6 bases). CDR1 and CDR2 from the germline V gene are MRHNA and SNTAGT. The CDR3 runs to 13 residues. V was pared by 8 bases and J by 3 bases, with 10 bases between. CDR3 DNA: TGTGCCAGCTCCCCAGGGGACACCGGGGAGCTGTTTTTT. This codes for CASSPGDTGELFF.

This clone was detected once. The chain couples TRBV28 to TRBJ2-7; TRBD2 matches 8 bases. The V and J ends lost 4 bases and 4 bases, in that order; junction bases with no gene match: 9. This CDR3 is built from 15 residues. The germline V gene encodes CDR1 MDHEN and CDR2 SYDVKM. This CDR3 is CASSSGLEGRYEQYF. As DNA, the CDR3 is TGTGCCAGCAGTTCGGGACTAGAAGGGAGGTACGAGCAGTACTTC.

V and J are TRBV29-1 and TRBJ2-1, with D perhaps TRBD1 (5 bases). V lost 0 bases, J lost 9 bases, and 9 bases lay in between. Germline CDR1 and CDR2: SQVTM and ANQGSEA. This CDR3 region has 12 residues. DNA for the CDR3: TGCAGCGTTGAAGATGGGGCTATTGAGCAGTTCTTC. Its translation: CSVEDGAIEQFF.

In this sample, this clone turned up a few times. V gene TRBV30 combines with J gene TRBJ2-3; 8 bases map to TRBD2. Germline assignment: CDR1 GTSNPN and CDR2 SVGIG (reference sequence). J gave up 4 bases and V 6 bases, and 9 bases lay outside the gene matches. There are 14 residues in the CDR3. CDR3 sequence: CACPAGDGADTQYF. The CDR3 region has the DNA TGTGCCTGTCCAGCGGGAGACGGCGCAGATACGCAGTATTTT.

The CDR3 loop reads CASSYSNGGADTQYF. As DNA, the CDR3 is TGTGCCAGCAGTTACTCGAACGGGGGAGCGGATACGCAGTATTTT. This chain links TRBV6-5 with TRBJ2-3; a weak D match, TRBD2 (6 bases). Between the trimmed V and J ends, which lost 0 bases and 6 bases, there was a span of 13 bases. Germline-derived CDR1 and CDR2 are MNHEY and SVGAGI. This CDR3 spans 15 amino acids.

The chain recombines TRBV7-2 with TRBJ2-5, with a tentative D call TRBD1 (6 bases). Germline V gene lookup returns CDR1 SGHTA and CDR2 FQGNSA. V gave up 5 bases and J gave up 5 bases, with 15 bases separating them. The CDR3 has 14 residues. The CDR3 DNA sequence: TGTGCCAGCAGCCTCCTCGGGACAACGGAGACCCAGTACTTC. As protein: CASSLLGTTETQYF.

The chain employs TRBV5-1 and TRBJ1-1, with a tentative D call TRBD1 (6 bases). Germline V CDR1 and CDR2: SGHRS, YFSETQ. The CDR3 covers 20 residues. V lost 3 bases and J 0 bases, leaving 27 bases between the germline ends. This CDR3 is CASSSNRGGPSLAMNTEAFF. The CDR3 DNA sequence: TGCGCCAGCAGCTCAAACCGGGGGGGGCCATCATTAGCCATGAACACTGAAGCTTTCTTT.

CDR3 protein: CASSLRGGLSNEQFF. CDR3 sequence (DNA): TGTGCCAGCAGCTTGCGGGGGGGTCTCTCAAATGAGCAGTTCTTC. This chain links TRBV11-2 with TRBJ2-1; TRBD2 matches 9 bases. V shed 3 bases, J shed 7 bases, and the junction held 7 bases outside the gene matches. CDR3 length equals 15 residues. Per germline, CDR1 SGHAT and CDR2 FQNNGV.

The chain links TRBV7-4 to TRBJ2-3; TRBD2 aligns across 14 bases. V dropped 11 bases and J dropped 7; count of bases not matched to a gene: 11. Germline V gene lookup returns CDR1 SGHVT and CDR2 SQSDAQ. The CDR3 covers 15 residues. The CDR3 loop is CAVCKGTSGSYTQYF. CDR3 nucleotide sequence: TGTGCCGTATGCAAGGGGACTAGCGGGAGTTATACGCAGTATTTT. The complete variable domain, with remaining parts taken from reference TRBV7-4 and TRBJ2-3, reads GAGVSQSPRYKVAKRGRDVALRCDSISGHVTLYWYRQTLGQGSEVLTYSQSDAQRDKSGRPSGRFSAERPERSVSTLKIQRTEQGDSAVYLCAVCKGTSGSYTQYFGPGTRLTVL.

This clone is a singleton in its sample. The V gene is TRBV7-9, the J gene TRBJ1-4, with 7 bases that match TRBD1. This CDR3 has 14 amino acids. Germline lookup yields CDR1 SEHNR and CDR2 FQNEAQ (reference sequence). The V and J ends lost 5 bases and 8 bases, in that order; junction bases with no gene match: 8. The CDR3 DNA follows: TGTGCCAGCAGCCCCCGACAGGGCTACGAAAAACTGTTTTTT. Protein sequence: CASSPRQGYEKLFF.

This rearrangement joins TRBV5-6 to TRBJ2-1; D is uncertain. V was shortened by 0 bases and J by 8 bases, with 9 bases between the two germline ends. The germline gives CDR1 SGHDT, CDR2 YYEEEE. The length of the CDR3 is 13 residues. In DNA, the CDR3 is TGTGCCAGCAGCTTGGAGGTGGGCGATGAGCAGTTCTTC. Residues: CASSLEVGDEQFF. The full variable domain, its missing parts supplied by reference TRBV5-6 and TRBJ2-1, is DAGVTQSPTHLIKTRGQQVTLRCSPKSGHDTVSWYQQALGQGPQFIFQYYEEEERQRGNFPDRFSGHQFPNYSSELNVNALLLGDSALYLCASSLEVGDEQFFGPGTRLTVL.

The chain joins TRBV2 to TRBJ1-2, with a tentative D call TRBD1 (6 bases). The V gene lost 2 bases and the J gene lost 5 bases, with 12 bases spanning the gap. Germline values: CDR1 SNHLY, CDR2 FYNNEI. CDR3 size: 14 residues. The CDR3 nucleotides read TGTGCCAGCAGTGAACAGGGGAGCGGTTATGGCTACACCTTC. It codes for CASSEQGSGYGYTF. Variable domain in full (rest from reference TRBV2 and TRBJ1-2): EPEVTQTPSHQVTQMGQEVILRCVPISNHLYFYWYRQILGQKVEFLVSFYNNEISEKSEIFDDQFSVERPDGSNFTLKIRSTKLEDSAMYFCASSEQGSGYGYTFGSGTRLTVV.

This chain links TRBV13 with TRBJ2-1; 7 positions agree with TRBD2. Trimming removed 5 bases from V and 3 bases from J; junction bases left unmatched: 7. The germline CDR1 and CDR2 sequences are PRHDT and FYEKMQ (reference sequence). This CDR3 is built from 15 residues. CDR3 in amino acids: CASSRRDYYYNEQFF. In nucleotides, the CDR3 is TGTGCCAGCAGCCGTCGGGACTACTACTACAATGAGCAGTTCTTC.

The chain uses TRBV6-1 and TRBJ1-6, with D tentatively TRBD1 (6 bases). The CDR3 covers 15 residues. The V end was cut by 0 bases, the J end by 5 bases, with 8 bases between. Germline V gene data show CDR1 as MNHNS and CDR2 as SASEGT. The chain's CDR3 is CASSEASGDNSPLHF. For the CDR3, the DNA is TGTGCCAGCAGTGAAGCGTCAGGGGATAATTCACCCCTCCACTTT.

The chain joins TRBV7-6 to TRBJ1-2; D ambiguous. Trimming removed 3 bases from V and 8 bases from J, with 13 bases in between. Germline-derived CDR1 and CDR2 are SGHVS and FNYEAQ. CDR3 length equals 13 residues. The CDR3 DNA reads as TGTGCCAGCAGCTTTGAGGGTGGTTGGGGCTACACCTTC. Protein product: CASSFEGGWGYTF.

This clone showed up just once. This sequence joins TRBV19 and TRBJ2-1; D is possibly TRBD2 (6 bases). Trimming stripped 3 bases from V and 9 bases from J, with 6 bases between. CDR1 and CDR2 from the germline V gene are LNHDA and SQIVND (reference sequence). CDR3 length: 11 amino acids. Written as DNA, the CDR3 is TGTGCCAGTAGTATGGGAGGTGAGCAGTTCTTC. It codes for CASSMGGEQFF.

The CDR3 DNA reads as TGTGCCAGTAGTCAGGGGCGGGAGACCCAGTACTTC. Protein: CASSQGRETQYF. The rearrangement joins TRBV19 to TRBJ2-5; tentatively, D is TRBD1 (6 bases). V was clipped by 5 bases and J by 5 bases, with 9 bases between them. The CDR3 loop spans 12 amino acids. Germline-derived CDR1 and CDR2 are LNHDA and SQIVND (reference sequence).

The CDR3 region has the DNA TGTGCCACCGGACTAGCGGGAGTTTTCGAGCAGTACTTC. Protein product: CATGLAGVFEQYF. The chain recombines TRBV6-1 with TRBJ2-7, with 13 positions matching TRBD2. The CDR3 runs 13 residues. V was clipped by 10 bases and J by 6 bases; unmatched bases: 6. Germline lookup yields CDR1 MNHNS and CDR2 SASEGT.

The chain combines TRBV7-8 with TRBJ2-5; maybe TRBD1 (5 bases). The V and J ends lost 1 base and 4 bases respectively, with 13 bases between them. Per germline, CDR1 SGHVS and CDR2 FQNEAQ. The CDR3 spans 15 residues. CDR3 nucleotides: TGTGCCAGCAGCTTAGGCGCAGGGATGGGAGAGACCCAGTACTTC. This gives the protein CASSLGAGMGETQYF. Full variable domain (remainder filled in from reference TRBV7-8 and TRBJ2-5): GAGVSQSPRYKVAKRGQDVALRCDPISGHVSLFWYQQALGQGPEFLTYFQNEAQLDKSGLPSDRFFAERPEGSVSTLKIQRTQQEDSAVYLCASSLGAGMGETQYFGPGTRLLVL.